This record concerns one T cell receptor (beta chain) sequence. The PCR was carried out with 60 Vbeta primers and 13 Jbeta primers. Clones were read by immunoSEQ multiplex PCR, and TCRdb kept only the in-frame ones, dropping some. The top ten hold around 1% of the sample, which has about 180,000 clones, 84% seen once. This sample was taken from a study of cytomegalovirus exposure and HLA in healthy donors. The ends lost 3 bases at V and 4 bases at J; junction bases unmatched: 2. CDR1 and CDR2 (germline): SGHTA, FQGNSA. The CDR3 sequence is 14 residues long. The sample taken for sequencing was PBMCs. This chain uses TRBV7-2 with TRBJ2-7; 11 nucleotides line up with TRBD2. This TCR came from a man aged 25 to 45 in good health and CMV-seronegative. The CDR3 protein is CASSFSGGAYEQYF. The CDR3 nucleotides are TGTGCCAGCAGCTTTAGCGGGGGGGCGTACGAGCAGTACTTC.